This TCR beta chain appears in the sequencing data of a study of blood T cell repertoires in COVID-19. Study-level background: The study drew acute and convalescent COVID-19 samples from the United States, Italy and Spain.

Profiling relied on immunoSEQ multiplex PCR, and the TCRdb table lists in-frame clones only, not all of them. The table records 300,000 to 450,000 clones, about 85% of them present only once. This CDR3 spans 17 amino acids. After removal of 8 bases from V and 5 bases from J, the junction contained 16 bases not matched to a gene. Germline CDR1 and CDR2: MDHEN and SYDVKM. The J gene is TRBJ2-1, the V gene TRBV28; 9 bases match TRBD2. The TCR comes from a young woman with acute or convalescent COVID-19. The specimen was peripheral blood. The CDR3 protein is CASSFASGEISDNEQFF. CDR3 DNA: TGTGCCAGCTCATTCGCTAGCGGGGAAATTTCTGACAATGAGCAGTTCTTC. The full variable domain, rest sourced from reference TRBV28 and TRBJ2-1, is DVKVTQSSRYLVKRTGEKVFLECVQDMDHENMFWYRQDPGLGLRLIYFSYDVKMKEKGDIPEGYSVSREKKERFSLILESASTNQTSMYLCASSFASGEISDNEQFFGPGTRLTVL.